These 22 T cell receptor beta chains were all obtained from the same sample, sequenced in a study of post-analysis software for immune sequencing data. Study-level results: Patients showed TRBV5-6, TRBV5-1 and TRBV20-1 among roughly five TRBV segments more frequent than in controls.

Antigens of these TCRs are unknown. Libraries were made from TCR beta cDNA, and they carried unique molecular identifiers. Using its own MiXCR run on the PCR reads, TCRdb lists one record per CDR3 protein. The sample has hundreds of thousands of distinct CDR3 sequences; roughly two fifths are singletons. The sequenced sample consisted of blood. Receptor source: a girl aged 10-17 years with multiple sclerosis.

This clonotype was seen only once. The chain recombines TRBV7-9 with TRBJ2-2; D remains unclear. From germline, CDR1 is SEHNR and CDR2 FQNEAQ (reference sequence). CDR3 length: 11 residues. With 8 bases removed from V and 7 bases from J, the gap between germline ends came to 8 bases. CDR3 nucleotide sequence: TGTGCCAGCTTACAAGTCGGGGAGCTGTTTTTT. Protein product: CASLQVGELFF. Complete variable domain (other parts from reference TRBV7-9 and TRBJ2-2): DTGVSQNPRHKITKRGQNVTFRCDPISEHNRLYWYRQTLGQGPEFLTYFQNEAQLEKSRLLSDRFSAERPKGSFSTLEIQRTEQGDSAMYLCASLQVGELFFGEGSRLTVL.

V and J are TRBV29-1 and TRBJ2-7; 13 bases align to TRBD2. The CDR3 sequence is 14 residues long. Germline CDR1 reads SQVTM; CDR2 reads ANQGSEA. The J segment lost 7 bases and the V segment lost 4 bases, leaving 7 bases of the junction unmatched. CDR3 sequence: CSVVGTSGENEQYF. The CDR3 DNA reads as TGCAGCGTTGTGGGGACTAGCGGGGAGAATGAGCAGTACTTC.

The chain uses TRBV27 and TRBJ1-5, with TRBD1 as a possible D gene (5 bases). V lost 3 bases to trimming and J lost 2 bases, with 11 bases between them. The CDR3 contains 15 residues. Germline V lookup: CDR1 MNHEY, CDR2 SMNVEV (reference sequence). DNA of the CDR3: TGTGCCAGCAGTTTGGAGGGACGACGCAATCAGCCCCAGCATTTT. Translation gives CASSLEGRRNQPQHF.

V and J are TRBV9 and TRBJ2-1; 9 positions agree with TRBD2. The CDR3 is 15 amino acids. V lost 5 bases, J lost 0 bases, and 3 bases stayed unmatched. Germline V gene data show CDR1 as SGDLS and CDR2 as YYNGEE. The CDR3 DNA sequence: TGTGCCAGCAGTATAGCGGGGGCCTCCTACAATGAGCAGTTCTTC. This encodes CASSIAGASYNEQFF.

The rearrangement joins TRBV11-2 to TRBJ1-1; D is possibly TRBD1 (5 bases). The V end lost 0 bases, the J end lost 6 bases, and 14 bases lay between the germline ends. CDR1 and CDR2 from the germline V gene are SGHAT and FQNNGV. The CDR3 is made up of 15 amino acids. DNA of the CDR3: TGTGCCAGCAGCTTAGAACCAGGGCCTACCGCTGAAGCTTTCTTT. Translating gives CASSLEPGPTAEAFF.

The chain uses TRBV5-1 and TRBJ2-1; D not resolved. The CDR3 contains 13 residues. V lost 1 base, J lost 5 bases, and 7 bases lay in between. Germline lookup yields CDR1 SGHRS and CDR2 YFSETQ. The CDR3 DNA reads as TGCGCCAGCAGCTTGTCCCAAAACAATGAGCAGTTCTTC. Its translation is CASSLSQNNEQFF.

A few counts support this clonotype. The V and J genes are TRBV20-1 and TRBJ2-5; 9 bases are shared with TRBD2. V dropped 3 bases and J dropped 2; count of bases not matched to a gene: 4. The CDR3 is 14 amino acids. Per the germline V gene, CDR1 is DFQATT and CDR2 is SNEGSKA (reference sequence). As DNA, the CDR3 is TGCAGTGCTAGCCACGGACTAGCGCAAGAGACCCAGTACTTC. It translates to CSASHGLAQETQYF.

This clonotype was counted a few times. J is TRBJ2-2 and V is TRBV5-1; D is uncertain. CDR1 is SGHRS, CDR2 YFSETQ, per germline. V lost 3 bases, J lost 2 bases, and 11 bases lay in between. This CDR3 contains 15 residues. DNA for the CDR3: TGCGCCAGCAGCTCGTTCTATGTCAACACCGGGGAGCTGTTTTTT. It encodes CASSSFYVNTGELFF.

This chain uses TRBV5-1 with TRBJ1-1; TRBD1 is a possible D gene (5 bases). With 5 bases removed from V and 3 bases from J, the gap between germline ends came to 17 bases. There are 15 residues in the CDR3. The germline gives CDR1 SGHRS, CDR2 YFSETQ. CDR3 amino acids: CASSSLGGKDTEAFF. The DNA of the CDR3 is TGCGCCAGCAGTTCTCTCGGGGGGAAGGACACTGAAGCTTTCTTT. The full variable domain, in which reference TRBV5-1 and TRBJ1-1 provide the parts outside the CDR3, is KAGVTQTPRYLIKTRGQQVTLSCSPISGHRSVSWYQQTPGQGLQFLFEYFSETQRNKGNFPGRFSGRQFSNSRSEMNVSTLELGDSALYLCASSSLGGKDTEAFFGQGTRLTVV.

This clonotype came up many times. The chain is built from TRBV20-1 and TRBJ2-3; D call uncertain. V was cut by 2 bases and J by 4 bases, with 7 bases left in between. CDR1 and CDR2 from the germline V gene are DFQATT and SNEGSKA (reference sequence). The CDR3 loop spans 12 amino acids. CDR3 in amino acids: CSARINADTQYF. The CDR3 DNA reads as TGCAGTGCTAGAATTAACGCAGATACGCAGTATTTT.

The chain carries TRBV9 and TRBJ2-3; 12 bases align to TRBD2. Germline lookup yields CDR1 SGDLS and CDR2 YYNGEE. V lost 3 bases to trimming and J lost 3 bases; unmatched junction nucleotides: 14. This CDR3 is 19 amino acids long. The CDR3 DNA sequence: TGTGCCAGCAGCGCTTTAGCTAGCGGGGGGGCCGGTAAGACAGATACGCAGTATTTT. Protein product: CASSALASGGAGKTDTQYF.

The chain uses TRBV10-3 and TRBJ1-2; D gene uncertain. Germline V CDR1 and CDR2: ENHRY, SYGVKD. CDR3 size: 13 residues. Trimming shortened V by 4 bases and J by 2 bases, and 8 bases separated the two germline ends. CDR3 coding DNA: TGTGCCATCAGTGGGTCCGGGAACTATGGCTACACCTTC. Translated: CAISGSGNYGYTF.

This clonotype has a handful of counts. The V call is TRBV6-5, the J call TRBJ2-1, with TRBD2 matching over 14 bases. CDR1 and CDR2 from the germline V gene are MNHEY and SVGAGI. V shed 0 bases, J shed 2 bases, and the junction held 0 bases outside the gene matches. The CDR3 is made up of 17 amino acids. The CDR3 region is CASSYSTSGRAYNEQFF. The DNA for the CDR3 is TGTGCCAGCAGTTACTCGACTAGCGGGAGGGCCTACAATGAGCAGTTCTTC.

This sequence joins TRBV20-1 and TRBJ2-1; maybe TRBD1 (5 bases). CDR3 length equals 15 residues. From germline, CDR1 is DFQATT and CDR2 SNEGSKA (reference sequence). The germline V and J ends were trimmed by 1 base and 4 bases, with 14 bases remaining between them. CDR3 nucleotides: TGCAGTGCTAGAGTCAAGGGGAACCTATACAATGAGCAGTTCTTC. Translating it yields CSARVKGNLYNEQFF.

This clonotype was detected once. V usage is TRBV12-3 or TRBV12-4 and J usage is TRBJ2-3, with 10 positions matching TRBD2. This CDR3 is built from 15 residues. V gave up 8 bases and J gave up 4 bases; unmatched junction bases: 9. The CDR3 region is CASSGLAVAPDTQYF. The CDR3 region has the DNA TGTGCCAGCTCCGGACTAGCGGTGGCCCCAGATACGCAGTATTTT.

The V and J genes are TRBV12-3 or TRBV12-4 and TRBJ1-2; no reliable D call. The V and J ends lost 6 bases and 3 bases respectively, with 8 bases between them. CDR3 length equals 12 residues. The CDR3 loop is CASRPRDYGYTF. The CDR3 bases are TGTGCCAGCAGACCCCGGGACTATGGCTACACCTTC.

In this sample, this clonotype turned up a few times. One end of the junction is discordant with germline, which a read error may explain. The chain employs TRBV12-3 or TRBV12-4 and TRBJ2-6; D remains unclear. The CDR3 is made up of 15 amino acids. The CDR3 spells CASSSPTSGANVLTF. The CDR3 region has the DNA TGTGCTAGCAGCTCCCCTACCTCTGGGGCCAACGTCCTGACTTTC.

The chain combines TRBV12-3 or TRBV12-4 with TRBJ1-5; D remains unclear. CDR3 length: 16 residues. V gave up 4 bases and J gave up 0 bases, with 13 bases separating them. The CDR3 here is CASSSDPLYSNQPQHF. In DNA, the CDR3 is TGTGCCAGCAGTTCAGACCCACTCTATAGCAATCAGCCCCAGCATTTT.

This clonotype came up many times. The J gene is TRBJ2-5, the V gene TRBV20-1, with TRBD2 matching over 9 bases. V was clipped by 6 bases and J by 2 bases; unmatched bases: 13. Germline V gene data show CDR1 as DFQATT and CDR2 as SNEGSKA (reference sequence). The CDR3 has 16 amino acids. The DNA for the CDR3 is TGCAGTGCCGTAGGGGTCGCGGGGGGGCCGCAAGAGACCCAGTACTTC. Translating it yields CSAVGVAGGPQETQYF.

The CDR3 sequence is CASSLGYGGNQPQHF. Here the CDR3 DNA reads TGTGCCAGCAGCTTAGGGTATGGGGGAAATCAGCCCCAGCATTTT. The chain has TRBV7-2 and TRBJ1-5; TRBD1 is a possible D gene (5 bases). The CDR3 runs to 15 residues. Trimming took 1 base from V and 4 from J, leaving 11 bases between them. Germline V gene lookup returns CDR1 SGHTA and CDR2 FQGNSA.

This clonotype was observed a single time. V usage is TRBV25-1 and J usage is TRBJ2-1, with 9 bases that match TRBD2. The CDR3 sequence is 16 residues long. CDR1 is MGHDK and CDR2 is SYGVNS in the germline V gene. With 2 bases clipped from V and 3 bases from J, the junction kept 5 bases outside the gene matches. This chain's CDR3 is CASSEGGTSFYNEQFF. The CDR3 DNA sequence: TGTGCCAGCAGTGAAGGTGGGACTAGCTTCTACAATGAGCAGTTCTTC.

The rearrangement uses TRBV12-3 or TRBV12-4 and TRBJ2-1; no clear D gene. V was clipped by 6 bases and J by 8 bases, with 14 bases between them. CDR3 length equals 13 residues. The CDR3 region has the DNA TGTGCCAGCAGCCGCCGAGGTTTTGATGAGCAGTTCTTC. It is translated as CASSRRGFDEQFF.